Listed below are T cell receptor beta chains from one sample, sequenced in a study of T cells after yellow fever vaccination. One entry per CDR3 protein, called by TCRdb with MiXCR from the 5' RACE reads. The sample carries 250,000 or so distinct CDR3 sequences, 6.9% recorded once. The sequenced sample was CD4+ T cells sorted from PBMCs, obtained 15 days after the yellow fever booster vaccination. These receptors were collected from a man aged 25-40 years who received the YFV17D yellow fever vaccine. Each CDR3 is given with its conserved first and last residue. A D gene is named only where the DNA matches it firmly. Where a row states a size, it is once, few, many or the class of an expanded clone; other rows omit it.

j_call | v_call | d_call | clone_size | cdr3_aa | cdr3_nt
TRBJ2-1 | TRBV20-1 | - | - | CSAPRPEIRSYNEQFF | TGCAGTGCGCCTCGACCCGAAATCCGCTCCTACAATGAGCAGTTCTTC
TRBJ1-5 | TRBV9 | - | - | CASSVGSGNRNQPQHF | TGTGCCAGCAGCGTAGGGTCGGGGAATCGCAATCAGCCCCAGCATTTT
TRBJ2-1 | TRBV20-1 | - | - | CSARTPNNEQFF | TGCAGTGCTAGAACGCCCAACAATGAGCAGTTCTTC
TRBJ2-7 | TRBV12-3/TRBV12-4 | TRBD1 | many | CASSFRDRGNEQYF | TGTGCCAGCAGTTTCCGGGACAGGGGCAACGAGCAGTACTTC
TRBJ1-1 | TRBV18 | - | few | CASSPLVSENTEAFF | TGTGCCAGCTCACCATTGGTGTCAGAAAACACTGAAGCTTTCTTT
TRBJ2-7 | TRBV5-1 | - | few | CASSRDLLYEQYF | TGCGCCAGCTCCCGGGATCTGCTTTACGAGCAGTACTTC
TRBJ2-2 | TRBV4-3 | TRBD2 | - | CASSPRGAGGTGELFF | TGCGCCAGCAGCCCCAGGGGAGCGGGAGGCACCGGGGAGCTGTTTTTT
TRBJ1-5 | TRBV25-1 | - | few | CASSESRDQPQHF | TGTGCCAGCAGTGAAAGTCGGGATCAGCCCCAGCATTTT
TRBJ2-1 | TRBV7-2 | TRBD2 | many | CASRSSGSFNEQFF | TGTGCCAGCAGGTCTAGCGGGAGTTTCAATGAGCAGTTCTTC
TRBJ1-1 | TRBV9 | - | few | CASSSNRVGTEAFF | TGTGCCAGCAGCTCAAACAGGGTTGGCACTGAAGCTTTCTTT
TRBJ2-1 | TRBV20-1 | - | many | CSVLDVNEQFF | TGCAGTGTCCTCGATGTGAATGAGCAGTTCTTC
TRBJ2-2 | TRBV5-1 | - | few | CASSLARREAGELFF | TGCGCCAGCAGCTTGGCCCGCAGGGAGGCCGGGGAGCTGTTTTTT
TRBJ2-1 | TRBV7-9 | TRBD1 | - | CASSDRDSYNEQFF | TGTGCCAGCAGCGACAGGGACTCCTACAATGAGCAGTTCTTC
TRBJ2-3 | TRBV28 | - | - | CASSDGSTDTQYF | TGTGCCAGCAGCGACGGGAGCACAGATACGCAGTATTTT
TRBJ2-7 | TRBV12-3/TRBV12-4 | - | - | CASTAEPEAYEQYF | TGTGCCAGCACCGCCGAGCCGGAAGCCTACGAGCAGTACTTC
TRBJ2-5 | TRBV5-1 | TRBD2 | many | CASSSEPGGVQETQYF | TGCGCCAGCAGCTCGGAGCCGGGGGGGGTCCAAGAGACCCAGTACTTC
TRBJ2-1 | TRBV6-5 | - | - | CASSYKVNNEQFF | TGTGCCAGCAGTTACAAAGTTAACAATGAGCAGTTCTTC
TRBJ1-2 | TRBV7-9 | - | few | CASTRTENYGYTF | TGTGCCAGCACCCGGACGGAGAACTATGGCTACACCTTC
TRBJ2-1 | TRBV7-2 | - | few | CASSLSLPNEQFF | TGTGCCAGCAGCTTAAGTCTTCCCAATGAGCAGTTCTTC
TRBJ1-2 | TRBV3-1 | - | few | CASSQVDRGGYGYTF | TGTGCCAGCAGCCAAGTGGACAGAGGCGGGTATGGCTACACCTTC
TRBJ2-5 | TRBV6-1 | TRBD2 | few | CASSSSGRKTQYF | TGTGCCAGCAGTAGTAGCGGGAGGAAGACCCAGTACTTC
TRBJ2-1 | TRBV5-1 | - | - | CASSSDAGSSYNEQFF | TGCGCCAGCAGCTCAGACGCAGGTAGCTCCTACAATGAGCAGTTCTTC
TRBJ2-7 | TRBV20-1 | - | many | CSAPLGAQQYF | TGCAGTGCGCCCTTGGGGGCCCAGCAGTACTTC
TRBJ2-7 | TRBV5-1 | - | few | CASSFRSSYEQYF | TGCGCCAGCAGCTTCAGGAGCTCCTACGAGCAGTACTTC
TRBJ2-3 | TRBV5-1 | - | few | CASQDRGSSVRTQYF | TGCGCCAGCCAAGATCGGGGTTCTTCGGTTCGTACGCAGTATTTT
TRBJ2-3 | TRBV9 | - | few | CASSSRGASSTDTQYF | TGTGCCAGCAGCTCTCGGGGGGCCTCTAGCACAGATACGCAGTATTTT
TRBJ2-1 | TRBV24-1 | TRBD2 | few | CATDSSGRDHEQFF | TGTGCCACTGATTCTAGCGGGAGGGATCATGAGCAGTTCTTC
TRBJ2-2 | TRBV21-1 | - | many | CASSCRPGELFF | TGTGCCAGCAGCTGCCGGCCCGGGGAGCTGTTTTTT
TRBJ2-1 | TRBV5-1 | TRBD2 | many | CASSLTGLAGGLEQFF | TGCGCCAGCAGCTTGACCGGACTAGCGGGAGGACTTGAGCAGTTCTTC
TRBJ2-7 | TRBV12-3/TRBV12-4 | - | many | CASSSDGGSYEQYF | TGTGCCAGCAGTTCTGACGGTGGGTCCTACGAGCAGTACTTC
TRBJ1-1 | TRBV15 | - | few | CATSREGRGRDTEAFF | TGTGCCACCAGCAGAGAGGGGAGGGGTCGGGACACTGAAGCTTTCTTT
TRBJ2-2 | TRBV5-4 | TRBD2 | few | CASSAGLAGELFF | TGTGCCAGCAGCGCCGGACTAGCCGGGGAGCTGTTTTTT
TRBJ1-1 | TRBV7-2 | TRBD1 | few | CASSPQGRRTEAFF | TGTGCCAGCAGCCCACAGGGGAGGAGGACTGAAGCTTTCTTT
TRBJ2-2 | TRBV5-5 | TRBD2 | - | CASSLTLASNTGELFF | TGTGCCAGCAGCTTGACACTAGCGAGTAACACCGGGGAGCTGTTTTTT
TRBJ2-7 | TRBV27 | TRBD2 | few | CASSLSKRPGLAGLEQYF | TGTGCCAGCAGTTTATCAAAGCGACCGGGACTAGCGGGACTCGAGCAGTACTTC
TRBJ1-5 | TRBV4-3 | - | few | CASSQATGKNQPQHF | TGCGCCAGCAGCCAAGCCACAGGGAAAAATCAGCCCCAGCATTTT
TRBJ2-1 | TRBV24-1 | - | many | CATSDSAPGHEQFF | TGTGCCACCAGTGATTCCGCGCCGGGCCATGAGCAGTTCTTC
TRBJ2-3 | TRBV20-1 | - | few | CSAWGLAVTDTQYF | TGCAGTGCCTGGGGACTGGCAGTCACAGATACGCAGTATTTT
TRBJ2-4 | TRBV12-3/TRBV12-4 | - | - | CASSPSPRMENIQYF | TGTGCCAGCAGCCCCTCCCCCCGAATGGAAAACATTCAGTACTTC
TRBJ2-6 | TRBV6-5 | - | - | CASSSWGPAISGANVLTF | TGTGCCAGCAGTTCCTGGGGACCAGCGATCTCTGGGGCCAACGTCCTGACTTTC
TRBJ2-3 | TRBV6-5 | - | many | CASSSTHDTQYF | TGTGCCAGCAGTTCCACGCACGATACGCAGTATTTT
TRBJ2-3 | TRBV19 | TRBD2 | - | CASSYPSGSTDTQYF | TGTGCCAGTAGCTACCCTAGCGGTAGCACAGATACGCAGTATTTT
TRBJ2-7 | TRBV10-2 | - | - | CASTVEQIGGLEQYF | TGCGCCAGCACGGTAGAGCAGATAGGAGGTCTCGAGCAGTACTTC
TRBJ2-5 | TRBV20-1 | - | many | CSARPVPSETQYF | TGCAGTGCTAGACCCGTACCGTCCGAGACCCAGTACTTC
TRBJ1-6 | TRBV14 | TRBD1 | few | CASSQRQGGYSPLHF | TGTGCCAGCAGCCAAAGACAGGGTGGATATTCACCCCTCCACTTT
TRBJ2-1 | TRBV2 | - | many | CASTRTPYNEQFF | TGTGCCAGCACCCGGACACCTTACAATGAGCAGTTCTTC
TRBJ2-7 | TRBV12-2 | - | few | CASRLRPVTYEQYF | TGTGCAAGTCGCTTAAGGCCGGTGACCTACGAGCAGTACTTC
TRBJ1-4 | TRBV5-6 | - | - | CASSLSRQNEKLFF | TGTGCCAGCAGCTTGTCCCGACAAAATGAAAAACTGTTTTTT
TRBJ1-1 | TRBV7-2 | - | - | CASSLEFRREAFF | TGTGCCAGCAGCTTAGAATTTCGAAGGGAAGCTTTCTTT
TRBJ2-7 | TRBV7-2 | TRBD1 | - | CASSLADRGLYEQYF | TGTGCCAGCAGCTTAGCCGACAGGGGGCTCTACGAGCAGTACTTC
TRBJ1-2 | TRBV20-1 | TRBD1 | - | CSAPGQDNYGYTF | TGCAGTGCTCCGGGACAGGATAACTATGGCTACACCTTC
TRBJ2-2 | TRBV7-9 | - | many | CASSRPLGANTGELFF | TGTGCCAGCAGCCGCCCGCTTGGCGCGAACACCGGGGAGCTGTTTTTT
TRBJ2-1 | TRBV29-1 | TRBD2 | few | CSGGRGANEQFF | TGCAGCGGGGGGAGGGGAGCCAATGAGCAGTTCTTC